One T cell receptor beta chain is described in this entry. The data originate from a study of blood T cell repertoires in COVID-19. Self-reported history from a screening survey and questionnaire set each donor's cohort. Participants classified as exposed had met a COVID-19 case within 2 weeks before study entry. J lost 0 bases, V lost 2 bases, and 5 bases had no gene match. Germline V gene lookup returns CDR1 SGHRS and CDR2 YFSETQ. This CDR3 spans 16 amino acids. This table comes from immunoSEQ multiplex PCR, and its TCRdb copy is limited to in-frame clones, with some not included. The profile covers 250,000 to 300,000 clones, with approximately 84% appearing a single time and 5% to 7.5% taken by the ten largest.

Sequencing used PBMCs or T cells enriched from blood (not recorded which). This sequence joins TRBV5-1 and TRBJ2-5; 9 nucleotides agree with TRBD2. This clonotype was sampled from a woman between 45 and 65 years old who had been exposed to COVID-19. CDR3 bases: TGCGCCAGCAGCTTAGGGACTAGCTGGTACCAAGAGACCCAGTACTTC. It codes for CASSLGTSWYQETQYF.